This TCR beta chain was identified in a study of blood T cell repertoires in COVID-19. Whole-study context: Sites in the United States, Italy and Spain provided acute and convalescent COVID-19 samples. T cells, B-cell-depleted T cells, or PBMCs supplied cDNA or gDNA.

Libraries were prepared by immunoSEQ multiplex PCR; TCRdb keeps only in-frame clonotypes and omits some of them. This repertoire shows roughly 200,000 clones, roughly 83% found once; its top ten account for roughly 5.9%. Everyone who took part was 18 to 89 years old, and they came from about two dozen US areas. CDR3 length: 15 amino acids. V lost 0 bases, J lost 6 bases, and 14 bases lay in between. Germline V gene sequence: CDR1 SGDLS, CDR2 YYNGEE. This clonotype was sampled from a man aged 35 to 55 with acute COVID-19. Sample: PBMCs or T cells enriched from blood (not recorded which). The genes are TRBV9 and TRBJ2-3, with D uncertain. The CDR3 DNA follows: TGTGCCAGCAGCGTAGACGATCGGAGAAAGGATACGCAGTATTTT. Encoded protein: CASSVDDRRKDTQYF.